The clone carrying this T cell receptor beta chain came up a few times. Its antigen is not identified. Germline values: CDR1 SGHAT, CDR2 FQNNGV. With 5 bases removed from V and 9 bases from J, the gap between germline ends came to 8 bases. This CDR3 comprises 11 residues. Preparation of the TCRbeta library involved a method that used unique molecular identifiers. MiXCR was run by TCRdb on the PCR reads, yielding one entry per CDR3 protein. The sample shows approximately 400,000 distinct CDR3 sequences, about 17% of them seen only once. The sample originates from a study of T-cell reconstitution after alpha-beta-depleted transplantation in children. General study points: Once a year had passed after transplant, T-cell counts and diversity came mostly from newly produced T cells. The high TCRbeta diversity at day 60 in some patients came from surviving recipient T cells and thymic progenitors.

The receptor was derived from a boy younger than two who had a stem cell transplant for Wiskott-Aldrich syndrome, so the T cells may come from the graft donor. The sample here was PBMCs, mostly from graft donor cells, taken 360 days after TCRalphabeta/CD19-depleted stem cell transplant. The genes are TRBV11-2 and TRBJ2-1; no reliable D call. CDR3 region: CASSPVGEQFF. The CDR3 nucleotides are TGTGCCAGCAGCCCAGTGGGTGAGCAGTTCTTC.